Described below is a single T cell receptor (beta chain) sequence and its context. No antigen is known for it. This sample was included in a study of beta chain features in type 1 diabetes. Study-level results: People with Type 1 diabetes carried modestly yet significantly shorter TCRB CDR3s in all four CD4+ subsets. Reduced insertions and increased deletions marked VDJ junctions in type 1 diabetes patients.

V was pared by 6 bases and J by 3 bases, with 12 bases between. Germline V gives CDR1 KGHSH, CDR2 LQKENI. The CDR3 spans 14 residues. What was sequenced were expressed TCRB transcripts, since all of the isolated RNA had been reverse transcribed. Profiled with immunoSEQ multiplex PCR; TCRdb holds only in-frame clones, not every one. Altogether about 240,000 clones are present, 27% being singletons, with the ten largest covering more than 3%. The sequence was obtained from a man in his thirties or forties in good health. The chain links TRBV18 to TRBJ1-5; D is ambiguous. The sample taken for sequencing was central memory CD4+ T cells from blood. In DNA, the CDR3 is TGTGCCAGCTCTCCCGGGCGGTACAATCAGCCCCAGCATTTT. Amino acids: CASSPGRYNQPQHF. The whole variable domain, filled in from reference TRBV18 and TRBJ1-5, reads NAGVMQNPRHLVRRRGQEARLRCSPMKGHSHVYWYRQLPEEGLKFMVYLQKENIIDESGMPKERFSAEFPKEGPSILRIQQVVRGDSAAYFCASSPGRYNQPQHFGDGTRLSIL.